The source of this TCR beta chain is a study of shared clonotypes between healthy human individuals. The CDR3 extends over 20 amino acids. J gave up 3 bases and V 2 bases, and 16 bases lay outside the gene matches. The V gene's germline CDR1 is GTSNPN and CDR2 SVGIG (reference sequence). Study outcomes and limitations: An effect of sequencing depth on clonotype sharing among donors was expected.

Assay runs were performed at deep level. The material for each subset, its genomic DNA, was split evenly across several immunoSEQ plates. Sequencing was performed with immunoSEQ multiplex PCR; in TCRdb, only in-frame clones are kept and a portion is missing. The sample lists about 490,000 clones, around 78% seen once, with roughly 13% in the top ten. This clone has a handful of counts. The antigen remains unidentified. The TCR sequence derives from a woman aged 40-49 years in good health. Some clones in this sample may be carry-over from other donors' samples. The sample taken for sequencing was PBMCs. V is TRBV30 and J is TRBJ2-1; TRBD2 matches 13 bases. CDR3 in amino acids: CAWSLLLPGLAGLFYNEQFF. DNA for the CDR3: TGTGCCTGGAGTTTATTATTACCGGGACTAGCGGGATTGTTCTACAATGAGCAGTTCTTC.